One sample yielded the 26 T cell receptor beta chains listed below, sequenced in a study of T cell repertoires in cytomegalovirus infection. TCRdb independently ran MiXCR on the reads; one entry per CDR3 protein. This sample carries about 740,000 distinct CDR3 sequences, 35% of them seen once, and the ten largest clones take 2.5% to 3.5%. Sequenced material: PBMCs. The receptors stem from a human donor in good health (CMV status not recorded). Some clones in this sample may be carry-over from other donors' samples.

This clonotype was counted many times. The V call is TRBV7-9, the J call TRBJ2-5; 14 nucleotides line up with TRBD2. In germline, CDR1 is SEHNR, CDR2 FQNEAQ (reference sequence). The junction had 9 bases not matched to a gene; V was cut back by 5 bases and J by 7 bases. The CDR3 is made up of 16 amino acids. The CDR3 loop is CASSKTSGGAAGTQYF. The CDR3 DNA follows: TGTGCCAGCAGCAAGACTAGCGGGGGGGCCGCAGGGACCCAGTACTTC.

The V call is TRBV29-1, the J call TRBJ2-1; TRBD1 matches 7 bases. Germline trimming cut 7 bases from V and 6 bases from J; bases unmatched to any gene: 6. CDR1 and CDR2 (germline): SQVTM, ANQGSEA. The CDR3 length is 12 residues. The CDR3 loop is CSAKGDSNEQFF. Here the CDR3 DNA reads TGCAGCGCCAAGGGGGACAGCAATGAGCAGTTCTTC.

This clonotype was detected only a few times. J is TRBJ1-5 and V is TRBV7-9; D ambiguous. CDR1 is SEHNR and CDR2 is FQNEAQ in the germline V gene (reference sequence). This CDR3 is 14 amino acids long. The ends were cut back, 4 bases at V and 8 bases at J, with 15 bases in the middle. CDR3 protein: CASSSSEGYEPQHF. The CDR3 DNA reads TGTGCCAGCAGCTCCTCCGAGGGTTATGAGCCCCAGCATTTT.

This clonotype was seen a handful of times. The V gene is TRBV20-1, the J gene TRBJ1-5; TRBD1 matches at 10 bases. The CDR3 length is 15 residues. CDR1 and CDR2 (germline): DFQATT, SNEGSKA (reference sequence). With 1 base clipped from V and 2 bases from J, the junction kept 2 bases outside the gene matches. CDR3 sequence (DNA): TGCAGTGCTAGAGTGGGGACAGGGGGCAATCAGCCCCAGCATTTT. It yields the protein CSARVGTGGNQPQHF.

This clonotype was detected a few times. CDR3 loop: CASSHSSWGTQYF. The CDR3 nucleotides read TGTGCCAGCAGCCATAGTAGCTGGGGGACCCAGTACTTC. This rearrangement joins TRBV7-6 to TRBJ2-5; D remains ambiguous. The length of the CDR3 is 13 residues. Trimming shortened V by 5 bases and J by 7 bases, and 14 bases separated the two germline ends. From germline, CDR1 is SGHVS and CDR2 FNYEAQ.

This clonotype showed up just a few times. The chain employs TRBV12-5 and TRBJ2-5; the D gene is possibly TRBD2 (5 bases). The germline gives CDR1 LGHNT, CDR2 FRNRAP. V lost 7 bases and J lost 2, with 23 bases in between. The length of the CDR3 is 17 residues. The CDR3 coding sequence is TGTGCTAGTGCCCTGGGGAGCGGTACCTCGCTTCAAGAGACCCAGTACTTC. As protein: CASALGSGTSLQETQYF.

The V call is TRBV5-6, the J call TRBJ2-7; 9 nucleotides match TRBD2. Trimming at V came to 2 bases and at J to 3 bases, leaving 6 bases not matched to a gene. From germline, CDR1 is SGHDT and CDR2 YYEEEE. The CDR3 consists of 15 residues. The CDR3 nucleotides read TGTGCCAGCAGCTTCATGGCTAGCGGGGTCTACGAGCAGTACTTC. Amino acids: CASSFMASGVYEQYF.

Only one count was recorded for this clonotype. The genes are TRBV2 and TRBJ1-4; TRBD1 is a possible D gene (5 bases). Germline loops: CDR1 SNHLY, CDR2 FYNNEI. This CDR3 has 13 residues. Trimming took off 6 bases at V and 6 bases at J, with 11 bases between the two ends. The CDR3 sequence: CASRGDLDEKLFF. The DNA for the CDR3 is TGTGCCAGCAGAGGGGACTTGGATGAAAAACTGTTTTTT.

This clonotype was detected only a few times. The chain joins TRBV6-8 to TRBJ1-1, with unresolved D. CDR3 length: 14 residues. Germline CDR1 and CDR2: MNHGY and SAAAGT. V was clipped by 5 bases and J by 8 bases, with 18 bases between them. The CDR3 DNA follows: TGTGCCAGCAGTACCCCATATGGGAGACCAGAAGCTTTCTTT. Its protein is CASSTPYGRPEAFF.

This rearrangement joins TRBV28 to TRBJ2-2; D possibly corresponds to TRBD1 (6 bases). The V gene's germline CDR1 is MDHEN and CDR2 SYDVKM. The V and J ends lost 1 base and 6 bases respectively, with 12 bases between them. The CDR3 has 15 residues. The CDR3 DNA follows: TGTGCCAGCAGTTTATACAGGGAAGGGTCCGGGGAGCTGTTTTTT. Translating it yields CASSLYREGSGELFF.

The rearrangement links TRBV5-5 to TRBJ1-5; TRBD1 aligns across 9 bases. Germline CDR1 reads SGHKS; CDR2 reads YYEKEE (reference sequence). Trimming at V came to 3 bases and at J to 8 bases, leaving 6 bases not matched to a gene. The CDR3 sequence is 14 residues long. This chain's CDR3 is CASSSARQGEPQHF. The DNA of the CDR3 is TGTGCCAGCAGCTCAGCCCGACAGGGGGAGCCCCAGCATTTT.

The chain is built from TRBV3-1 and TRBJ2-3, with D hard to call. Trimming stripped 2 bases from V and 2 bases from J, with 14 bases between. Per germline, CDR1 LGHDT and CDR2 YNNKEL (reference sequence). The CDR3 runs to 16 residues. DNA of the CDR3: TGTGCCAGCAGCCAAACCAGGACCCGCAACACAGATACGCAGTATTTT. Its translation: CASSQTRTRNTDTQYF.

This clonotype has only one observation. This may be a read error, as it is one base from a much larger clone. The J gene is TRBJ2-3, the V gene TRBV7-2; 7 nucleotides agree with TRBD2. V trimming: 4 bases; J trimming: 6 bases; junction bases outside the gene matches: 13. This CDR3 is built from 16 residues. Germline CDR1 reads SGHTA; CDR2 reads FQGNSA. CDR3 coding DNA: TGTGCCAGCAGCTCTTACGGCGGGGGTGGATTTGATACGCAGTATTTT. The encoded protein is CASSSYGGGGFDTQYF.

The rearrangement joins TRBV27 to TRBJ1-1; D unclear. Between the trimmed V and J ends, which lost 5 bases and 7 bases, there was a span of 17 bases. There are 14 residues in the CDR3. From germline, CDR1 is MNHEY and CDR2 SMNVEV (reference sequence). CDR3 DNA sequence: TGTGCCAGCAGTCCTCCGGGTCAGGCAAATGAAGCTTTCTTT. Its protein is CASSPPGQANEAFF.

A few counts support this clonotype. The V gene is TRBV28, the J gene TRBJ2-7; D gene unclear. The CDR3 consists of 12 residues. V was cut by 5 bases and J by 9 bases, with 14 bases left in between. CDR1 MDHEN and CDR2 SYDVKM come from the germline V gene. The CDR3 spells CASSGDSLAQYF. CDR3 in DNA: TGTGCCAGCAGTGGCGACTCCCTGGCGCAGTACTTC. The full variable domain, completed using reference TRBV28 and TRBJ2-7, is DVKVTQSSRYLVKRTGEKVFLECVQDMDHENMFWYRQDPGLGLRLIYFSYDVKMKEKGDIPEGYSVSREKKERFSLILESASTNQTSMYLCASSGDSLAQYFGPGTRLTVT.

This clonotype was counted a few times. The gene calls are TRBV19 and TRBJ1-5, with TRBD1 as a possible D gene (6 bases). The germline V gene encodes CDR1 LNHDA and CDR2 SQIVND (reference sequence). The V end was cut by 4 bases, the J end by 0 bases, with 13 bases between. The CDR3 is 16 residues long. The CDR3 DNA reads TGTGCCAGTAGTACCGGGACACAGCATAGCAATCAGCCCCAGCATTTT. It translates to CASSTGTQHSNQPQHF.

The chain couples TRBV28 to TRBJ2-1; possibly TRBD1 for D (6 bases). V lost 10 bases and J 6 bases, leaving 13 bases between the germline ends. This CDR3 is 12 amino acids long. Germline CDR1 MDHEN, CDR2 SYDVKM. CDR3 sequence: CATKRTANEQFF. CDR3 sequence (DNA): TGTGCCACCAAGAGGACAGCCAATGAGCAGTTCTTC.

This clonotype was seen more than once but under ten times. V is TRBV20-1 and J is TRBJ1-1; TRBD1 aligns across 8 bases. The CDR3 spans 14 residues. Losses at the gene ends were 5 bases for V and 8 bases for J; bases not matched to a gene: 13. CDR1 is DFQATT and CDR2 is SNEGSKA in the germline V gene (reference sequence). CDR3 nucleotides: TGCAGTGCTTTGGGGGCAGGGGGCGAAGGCGAAGCTTTCTTT. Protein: CSALGAGGEGEAFF.

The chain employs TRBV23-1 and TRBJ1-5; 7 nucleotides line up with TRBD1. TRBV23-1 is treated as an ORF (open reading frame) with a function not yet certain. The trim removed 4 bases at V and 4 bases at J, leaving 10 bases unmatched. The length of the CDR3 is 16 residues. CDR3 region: CASSPRAQGVNQPQHF. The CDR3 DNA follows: TGCGCCAGCAGTCCGAGGGCCCAGGGGGTAAATCAGCCCCAGCATTTT.

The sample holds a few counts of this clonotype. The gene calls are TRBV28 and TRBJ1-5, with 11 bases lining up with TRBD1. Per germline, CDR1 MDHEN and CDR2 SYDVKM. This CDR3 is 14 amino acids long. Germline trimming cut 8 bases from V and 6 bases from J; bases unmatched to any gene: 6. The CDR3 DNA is TGTGCCAGCTGGCAGGACAGGGGGCCTCAGCCCCAGCATTTT. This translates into CASWQDRGPQPQHF.

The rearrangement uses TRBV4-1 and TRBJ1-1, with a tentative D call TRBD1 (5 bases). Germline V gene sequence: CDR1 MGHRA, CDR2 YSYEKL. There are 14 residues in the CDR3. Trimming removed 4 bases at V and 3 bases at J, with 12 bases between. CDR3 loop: CASSRAGRDTEAFF. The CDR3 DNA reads TGCGCCAGCAGCCGCGCAGGGAGGGACACTGAAGCTTTCTTT.

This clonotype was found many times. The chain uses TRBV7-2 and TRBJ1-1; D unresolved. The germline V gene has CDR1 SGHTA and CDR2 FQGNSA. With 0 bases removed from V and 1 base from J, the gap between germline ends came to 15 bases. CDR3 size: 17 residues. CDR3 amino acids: CASSLARSGLSNTEAFF. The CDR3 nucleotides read TGTGCCAGCAGCTTAGCCAGGTCGGGCTTATCGAACACTGAAGCTTTCTTT.

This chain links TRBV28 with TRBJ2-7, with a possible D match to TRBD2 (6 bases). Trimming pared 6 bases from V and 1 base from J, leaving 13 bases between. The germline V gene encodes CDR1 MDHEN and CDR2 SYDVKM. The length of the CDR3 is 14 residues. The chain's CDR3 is CASRRLGTSYEQYF. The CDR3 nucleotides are TGTGCCAGCAGAAGACTAGGAACTTCCTACGAGCAGTACTTC.

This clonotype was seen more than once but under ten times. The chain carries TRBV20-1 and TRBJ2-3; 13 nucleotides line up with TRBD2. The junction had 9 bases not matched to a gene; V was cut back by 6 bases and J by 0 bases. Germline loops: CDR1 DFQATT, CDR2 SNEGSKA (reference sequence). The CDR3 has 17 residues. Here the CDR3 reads CSARTSGGRSSTDTQYF. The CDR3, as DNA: TGCAGTGCCAGGACTAGCGGGGGAAGGTCTAGCACAGATACGCAGTATTTT.

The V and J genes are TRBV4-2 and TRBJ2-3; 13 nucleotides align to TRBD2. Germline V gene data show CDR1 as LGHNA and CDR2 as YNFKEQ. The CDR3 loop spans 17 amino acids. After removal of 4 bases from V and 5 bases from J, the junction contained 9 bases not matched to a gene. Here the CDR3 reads CASSPSTSGGYKDTQYF. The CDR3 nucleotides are TGTGCCAGCAGCCCTTCGACTAGCGGGGGGTATAAAGATACGCAGTATTTT.

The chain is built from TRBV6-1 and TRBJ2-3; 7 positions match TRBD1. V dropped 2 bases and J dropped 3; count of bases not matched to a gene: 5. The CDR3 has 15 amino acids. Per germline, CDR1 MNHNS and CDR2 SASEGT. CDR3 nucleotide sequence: TGTGCCAGCAGTGAACAGGGGGTTCGGACAGATACGCAGTATTTT. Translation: CASSEQGVRTDTQYF.